These 19 T cell receptor beta chains originate from one sample sequenced in a study of blood T cell repertoires in COVID-19. The table came from immunoSEQ multiplex PCR; TCRdb's copy has only in-frame clones and leaves some out. The sample lists fewer than 250,000 clones, 70% to 90% occurring once. The source material was PBMCs or T cells enriched from blood (not recorded which). These TCRs come from a woman aged 50 to 65 with acute COVID-19.

Here the CDR3 reads CASSTTTGVSGEAFF. CDR3 coding DNA: TGTGCCAGCTCGACCACTACAGGGGTAAGCGGAGAAGCTTTCTTT. The chain couples TRBV18 to TRBJ1-1; the match to TRBD1 covers 7 bases. Germline lookup yields CDR1 KGHSH and CDR2 LQKENI. The trim removed 6 bases at V and 8 bases at J, leaving 15 bases unmatched. The CDR3 is 15 amino acids.

The chain links TRBV9 to TRBJ1-1; 7 positions agree with TRBD1. J was trimmed by 4 bases and V by 2 bases; bases with no gene match: 2. This CDR3 spans 13 amino acids. In germline, CDR1 is SGDLS, CDR2 YYNGEE. The CDR3 DNA reads TGTGCCAGCAGCGTTGAGGGGGCCACTGAAGCTTTCTTT. Translated: CASSVEGATEAFF.

The V and J genes are TRBV6-5 and TRBJ2-1; tentatively, D is TRBD1 (6 bases). V was pared by 6 bases and J by 1 base, with 7 bases between. The CDR3 covers 13 residues. Germline V gives CDR1 MNHEY, CDR2 SVGAGI. CDR3 protein: CASSQGSYNEQFF. Written as DNA, the CDR3 is TGTGCCAGCAGCCAGGGGTCCTACAATGAGCAGTTCTTC.

The chain combines TRBV6-5 with TRBJ2-1, with a tentative D call TRBD2 (5 bases). Germline values: CDR1 MNHEY, CDR2 SVGAGI. Trimming took 0 bases from V and 12 from J, leaving 18 bases between them. This CDR3 spans 15 amino acids. CDR3 region: CASSYSEGLSSGQFF. Written as DNA, the CDR3 is TGTGCCAGCAGTTACTCAGAAGGACTGTCCTCAGGGCAGTTCTTC.

This chain links TRBV19 with TRBJ2-5; 11 bases line up with TRBD2. The germline V gene encodes CDR1 LNHDA and CDR2 SQIVND (reference sequence). The CDR3 is 19 amino acids. J lost 4 bases, V lost 5 bases, and 18 bases had no gene match. Here the CDR3 DNA reads TGTGCCAGTAGTCCGAGGAGCCTAGCGGGAGGACAGTGGCGAGAGACCCAGTACTTC. This codes for CASSPRSLAGGQWRETQYF.

In its sample, this clone was seen once. The V gene is TRBV9, the J gene TRBJ2-1; 7 nucleotides line up with TRBD2. The CDR3 spans 13 residues. The ends lost 3 bases at V and 6 bases at J; junction bases unmatched: 3. Germline CDR1 is SGDLS and CDR2 is YYNGEE. CDR3 sequence reads: CASSAGLVNEQFF. CDR3 coding DNA: TGTGCCAGCAGCGCCGGACTAGTCAATGAGCAGTTCTTC.

The gene calls are TRBV12-3 or TRBV12-4 and TRBJ2-5; D gene uncertain. Trimming cost V 6 bases and J 2 bases, with 10 bases left between them. The CDR3 spans 13 residues. The CDR3 sequence: CASSKEIQETQYF. The DNA for the CDR3 is TGTGCCAGCAGCAAGGAGATTCAAGAGACCCAGTACTTC.

The chain employs TRBV28 and TRBJ2-7; D gene unclear. Trimming stripped 6 bases from V and 3 bases from J, with 6 bases between. From germline, CDR1 is MDHEN and CDR2 SYDVKM. This CDR3 has 11 amino acids. The CDR3, as DNA: TGTGCCAGCAGCAGTCGCTACGAGCAGTACTTC. Encoded protein: CASSSRYEQYF.

The chain has TRBV7-2 and TRBJ2-5; maybe TRBD2 (5 bases). V lost 4 bases and J lost 5, with 14 bases in between. The CDR3 totals 14 residues. Germline V gene sequence: CDR1 SGHTA, CDR2 FQGNSA. The DNA of the CDR3 is TGTGCCAGCAGCTCCCGTCGGCTAGCTGAGACCCAGTACTTC. Residues: CASSSRRLAETQYF.

The chain recombines TRBV6-5 with TRBJ1-1; 8 bases match TRBD1. The V gene end was trimmed by 4 bases and the J gene end by 6 bases; junction bases not matched to a gene: 10. Germline V CDR1 and CDR2: MNHEY, SVGAGI. The CDR3 length is 15 residues. The CDR3 nucleotides read TGTGCCAGCAGTTCCTACAGGGGGGGGTACGCTGAAGCTTTCTTT. Residues: CASSSYRGGYAEAFF.

The V and J genes are TRBV28 and TRBJ2-5; the match to TRBD1 covers 9 bases. The V and J ends lost 6 bases and 7 bases, in that order; junction bases with no gene match: 12. Germline V gives CDR1 MDHEN, CDR2 SYDVKM. This CDR3 has 15 amino acids. The CDR3 bases are TGTGCCAGCAGCCAGATCCGACAGGGGGTGAGGACCCAGTACTTC. This encodes CASSQIRQGVRTQYF.

J is TRBJ2-1 and V is TRBV5-4; D ambiguous. V lost 3 bases, J lost 3 bases, and 13 bases lay in between. CDR1 is SGHNT and CDR2 is YYREEE in the germline V gene (reference sequence). This CDR3 contains 15 residues. In DNA form, the CDR3 reads TGTGCCAGCAGCTCGTCCAGCGCCCGCTACAATGAGCAGTTCTTC. It yields the protein CASSSSSARYNEQFF.

The V call is TRBV4-3, the J call TRBJ2-1; possibly TRBD2 for D (5 bases). The CDR3 extends over 17 amino acids. Germline V gene data show CDR1 as LGHNA and CDR2 as YSLEER. Trimming took off 4 bases at V and 1 base at J, with 17 bases between the two ends. CDR3 residues: CASSPRFARGSYNEQFF. The CDR3 DNA sequence: TGCGCCAGCAGCCCTCGGTTTGCACGGGGATCCTACAATGAGCAGTTCTTC.

The J gene is TRBJ1-1, the V gene TRBV30; TRBD1 aligns across 7 bases. V shed 4 bases, J shed 5 bases, and the junction held 7 bases outside the gene matches. The germline V gene has CDR1 GTSNPN and CDR2 SVGIG (reference sequence). This CDR3 contains 13 residues. CDR3 loop: CAWTKTGRTEAFF. The CDR3 bases are TGTGCCTGGACTAAGACAGGGAGGACTGAAGCTTTCTTT.

This chain links TRBV18 with TRBJ1-3; no reliable D call. V was clipped by 2 bases and J by 0 bases, with 8 bases between them. Germline V CDR1 and CDR2: KGHSH, LQKENI. The CDR3 extends over 15 amino acids. CDR3 nucleotide sequence: TGTGCCAGCTCACCAGCCCACACCTCTGGAAACACCATATATTTT. It specifies CASSPAHTSGNTIYF.

This clone was recorded a few times. The rearrangement links TRBV30 to TRBJ2-5; 7 bases agree with TRBD2. Trimming cost V 0 bases and J 7 bases; bases outside gene matches: 23. CDR3 size: 19 residues. Germline values: CDR1 GTSNPN, CDR2 SVGIG (reference sequence). The DNA of the CDR3 is TGTGCCTGGAGTGTAGTCCCTGGGGCTAGCGGTATACCAGGGTGGACCCAGTACTTC. As protein: CAWSVVPGASGIPGWTQYF.

The genes are TRBV7-6 and TRBJ2-7, with 8 bases matching TRBD2. The CDR3 has 16 amino acids. The J segment lost 2 bases and the V segment lost 5 bases, leaving 11 bases of the junction unmatched. Germline CDR1 is SGHVS and CDR2 is FNYEAQ. The CDR3 DNA is TGTGCCAGCAGCCTAACTTCTAGCGGGCCAACCTACGAGCAGTACTTC. Translation gives CASSLTSSGPTYEQYF.

Only a few counts were recorded for this clone. The V gene is TRBV7-8, the J gene TRBJ2-1, with 9 bases matching TRBD1. Germline assignment: CDR1 SGHVS and CDR2 FQNEAQ. The CDR3 contains 16 residues. The junction had 10 bases not matched to a gene; V was cut back by 4 bases and J by 6 bases. The CDR3 DNA is TGTGCCAGCAGCTCTCCCGGGACAGGGTGGGTCAATGAGCAGTTCTTC. Its protein is CASSSPGTGWVNEQFF.

This CDR3 is CASTISDGREGKYYEQYF. CDR3 DNA sequence: TGTGCCAGCACGATCTCTGATGGCCGGGAGGGGAAATATTACGAGCAGTACTTC. The gene calls are TRBV28 and TRBJ2-7, with 8 positions matching TRBD2. Trimming at V came to 7 bases and at J to 4 bases, leaving 21 bases not matched to a gene. The CDR3 has 18 amino acids. Germline CDR1 is MDHEN and CDR2 is SYDVKM.